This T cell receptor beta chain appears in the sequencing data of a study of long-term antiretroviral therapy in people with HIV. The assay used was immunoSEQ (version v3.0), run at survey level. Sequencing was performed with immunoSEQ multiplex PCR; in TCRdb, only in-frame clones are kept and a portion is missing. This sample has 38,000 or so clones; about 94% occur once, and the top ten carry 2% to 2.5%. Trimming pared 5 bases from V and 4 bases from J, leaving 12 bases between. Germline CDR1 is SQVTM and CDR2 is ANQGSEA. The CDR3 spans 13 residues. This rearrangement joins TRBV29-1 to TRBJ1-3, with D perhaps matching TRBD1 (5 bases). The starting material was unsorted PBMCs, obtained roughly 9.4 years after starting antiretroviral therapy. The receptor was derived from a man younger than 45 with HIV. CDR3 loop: CSVRAAGGNTIYF. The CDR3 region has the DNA TGCAGCGTTCGTGCGGCAGGGGGAAACACCATATATTTT.